This T cell receptor beta chain comes out of a study of Graves' ophthalmopathy and Graves' hyperthyroidism. In the study overall: Peripheral blood was obtained at first diagnosis, ahead of any treatment.

All donors with ophthalmopathy were recorded as having moderate-to-severe activity, CAS ≥3, NOSPECS ≥4 and a duration under 3 months. Uncontrolled infections, pregnancy, lactation or other autoimmune diseases led to patient exclusion. From fresh peripheral blood, over 9 ml in volume, the PBMCs were obtained. Investigators amplified TCR beta CDR3 regions from RNA transcripts. First-round RT-PCR used HTBI primers; second-round multiplex PCR followed. TCRdb itself ran the multiplex PCR reads through MiXCR, one entry per CDR3 protein. The sample consists of 360,000 or so distinct CDR3 sequences, 15% to 20% of them appearing once. This CDR3 comprises 14 residues. The J segment lost 7 bases and the V segment lost 3 bases, leaving 7 bases of the junction unmatched. Looked up from germline, CDR1 is MGHRA and CDR2 is YSYEKL.

Sequenced material: peripheral blood. The sequence came from a woman younger than 30 with Graves' ophthalmopathy. The J gene is TRBJ1-2, the V gene TRBV4-1; TRBD1 matches 8 bases. The CDR3 here is CASSQDGTGSGYTF. The CDR3 nucleotides read TGCGCCAGCAGCCAGGACGGGACAGGCTCTGGCTACACCTTC.